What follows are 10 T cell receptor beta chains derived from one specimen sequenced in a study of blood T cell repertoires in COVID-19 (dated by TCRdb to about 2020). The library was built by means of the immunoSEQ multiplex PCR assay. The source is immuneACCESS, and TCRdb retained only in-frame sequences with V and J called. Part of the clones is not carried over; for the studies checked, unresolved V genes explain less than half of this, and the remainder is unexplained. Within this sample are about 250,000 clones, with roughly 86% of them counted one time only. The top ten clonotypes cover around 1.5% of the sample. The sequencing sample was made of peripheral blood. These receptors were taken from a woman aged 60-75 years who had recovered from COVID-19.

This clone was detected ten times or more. This CDR3 reads CASRKLRGQGKTEAFF. The CDR3 DNA is TGTGCCAGCAGAAAATTGAGGGGACAGGGGAAAACTGAAGCTTTCTTT. The chain is built from TRBV28 and TRBJ1-1; TRBD1 matches at 10 bases. Germline V CDR1 and CDR2: MDHEN, SYDVKM. This CDR3 has 16 residues. Germline trimming cut 6 bases from V and 5 bases from J; bases unmatched to any gene: 12.

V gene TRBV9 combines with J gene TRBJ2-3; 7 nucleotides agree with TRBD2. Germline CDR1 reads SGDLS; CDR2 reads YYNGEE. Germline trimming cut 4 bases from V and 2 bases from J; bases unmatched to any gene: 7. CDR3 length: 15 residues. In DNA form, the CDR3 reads TGTGCCAGCAGCCCATGGGGGGGACTCACAGATACGCAGTATTTT. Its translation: CASSPWGGLTDTQYF.

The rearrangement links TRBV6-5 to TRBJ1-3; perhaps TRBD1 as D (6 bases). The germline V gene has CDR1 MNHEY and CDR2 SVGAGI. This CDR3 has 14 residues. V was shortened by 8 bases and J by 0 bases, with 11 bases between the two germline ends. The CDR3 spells CASATGYSGNTIYF. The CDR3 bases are TGTGCCAGCGCTACAGGGTACTCTGGAAACACCATATATTTT.

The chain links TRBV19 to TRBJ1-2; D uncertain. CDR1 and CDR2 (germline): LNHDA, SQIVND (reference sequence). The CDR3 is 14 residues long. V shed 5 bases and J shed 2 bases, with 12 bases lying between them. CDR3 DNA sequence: TGTGCCAGTAGTGGTGATGAGCTCAACTATGGCTACACCTTC. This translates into CASSGDELNYGYTF.

CDR3 amino acids: CASSLSRGGYYEQYF. In DNA, the CDR3 is TGTGCCAGCAGCTTATCGCGGGGGGGCTACTACGAGCAGTACTTC. This chain uses TRBV7-2 with TRBJ2-7; 9 nucleotides agree with TRBD2. V lost 2 bases and J lost 3; bases outside the gene matches: 5. The CDR3 spans 15 residues. Per germline, CDR1 SGHTA and CDR2 FQGNSA. The variable domain in full, completed from reference TRBV7-2 and TRBJ2-7, reads GAGVSQSPSNKVTEKGKDVELRCDPISGHTALYWYRQSLGQGLEFLIYFQGNSAPDKSGLPSDRFSAERTGGSVSTLTIQRTQQEDSAVYLCASSLSRGGYYEQYFGPGTRLTVT.

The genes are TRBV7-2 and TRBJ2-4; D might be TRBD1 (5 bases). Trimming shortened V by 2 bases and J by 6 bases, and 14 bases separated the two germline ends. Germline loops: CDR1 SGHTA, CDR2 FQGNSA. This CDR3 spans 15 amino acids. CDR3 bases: TGTGCCAGCAGCTTAATTTCAGGGCCGACAAACATTCAGTACTTC. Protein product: CASSLISGPTNIQYF. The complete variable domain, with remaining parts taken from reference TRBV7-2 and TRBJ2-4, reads GAGVSQSPSNKVTEKGKDVELRCDPISGHTALYWYRQSLGQGLEFLIYFQGNSAPDKSGLPSDRFSAERTGGSVSTLTIQRTQQEDSAVYLCASSLISGPTNIQYFGAGTRLSVL.

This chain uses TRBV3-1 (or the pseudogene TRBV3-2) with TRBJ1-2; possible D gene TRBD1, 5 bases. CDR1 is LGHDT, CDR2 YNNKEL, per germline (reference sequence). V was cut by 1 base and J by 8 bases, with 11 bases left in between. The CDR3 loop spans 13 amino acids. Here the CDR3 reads CASSQVRVGGYTF. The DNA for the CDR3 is TGTGCCAGCAGCCAAGTCAGGGTCGGCGGCTACACCTTC.

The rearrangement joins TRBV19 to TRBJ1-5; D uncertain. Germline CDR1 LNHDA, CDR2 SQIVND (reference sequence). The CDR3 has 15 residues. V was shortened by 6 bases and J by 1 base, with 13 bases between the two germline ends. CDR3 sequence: CASRGTAGSNQPQHF. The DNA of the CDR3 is TGTGCCAGTAGAGGAACTGCGGGCAGCAATCAGCCCCAGCATTTT. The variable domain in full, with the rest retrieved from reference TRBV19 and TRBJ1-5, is DGGITQSPKYLFRKEGQNVTLSCEQNLNHDAMYWYRQDPGQGLRLIYYSQIVNDFQKGDIAEGYSVSREKKESFPLTVTSAQKNPTAFYLCASRGTAGSNQPQHFGDGTRLSIL.

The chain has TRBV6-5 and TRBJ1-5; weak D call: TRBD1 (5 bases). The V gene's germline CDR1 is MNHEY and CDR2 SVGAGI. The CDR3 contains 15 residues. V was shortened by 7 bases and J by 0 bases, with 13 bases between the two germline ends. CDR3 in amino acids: CASKGRQYSNQPQHF. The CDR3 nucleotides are TGTGCCAGCAAGGGGCGGCAGTATAGCAATCAGCCCCAGCATTTT.

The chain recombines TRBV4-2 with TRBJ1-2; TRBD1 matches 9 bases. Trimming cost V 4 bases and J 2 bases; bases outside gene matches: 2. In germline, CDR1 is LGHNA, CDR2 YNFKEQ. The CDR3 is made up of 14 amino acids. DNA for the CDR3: TGTGCCAGCAGCCGAGGGACAGGGAACTATGGCTACACCTTC. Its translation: CASSRGTGNYGYTF.